This record concerns one T cell receptor beta chain sequence. This sample is part of a study of blood T cell repertoires in COVID-19. Study-level background: There were acute and convalescent COVID-19 samples, and they came from the United States, Italy and Spain. From T cells, B-cell-depleted T cells, or PBMCs came the material, which was cDNA or gDNA.

Germline assignment: CDR1 SNHLY and CDR2 FYNNEI. Trimming took off 6 bases at V and 4 bases at J, with 19 bases between the two ends. CDR3 length: 16 amino acids. In the study's own analysis: Counts of nucleated cells, estimated from reference gene primer amplification, were obtained. Assay used: immunoSEQ multiplex PCR; TCRdb lists only in-frame clones, some missing. The V and J calls and the clone size are those of that table, but D and trimming were determined from the DNA. In the table there are 380,000 or so clones, roughly 90% of which are singletons. The sequence was obtained from a man aged 40-50 years with acute or convalescent COVID-19. Sequenced material: peripheral blood. This sequence joins TRBV2 and TRBJ2-1, with unresolved D. The CDR3 loop is CASRTSDQPKYNEQFF. CDR3 nucleotide sequence: TGTGCCAGCAGGACTTCCGACCAACCAAAATACAATGAGCAGTTCTTC. Together with reference TRBV2 and TRBJ2-1, the CDR3 gives the full variable domain: EPEVTQTPSHQVTQMGQEVILRCVPISNHLYFYWYRQILGQKVEFLVSFYNNEISEKSEIFDDQFSVERPDGSNFTLKIRSTKLEDSAMYFCASRTSDQPKYNEQFFGPGTRLTVL.